Only a few counts were recorded for the clone carrying this T cell receptor (beta chain). No antigen is known for it. The V and J ends lost 4 bases and 11 bases, in that order; junction bases with no gene match: 10. Germline V lookup: CDR1 SGHRS, CDR2 YFSETQ. CDR3 size: 14 residues. This sample is part of a study of T cells in localized non-small cell lung cancer. General study findings and limits: Since sequencing was restricted to only one region of the tumor, intratumor heterogeneity remains a possibility. Out of the top 100 tumor clones, a median roughly 50 were seen in adjacent lung. Longer overall survival was associated with a higher density of T cells in the blood. Compared with tumor, uninvolved adjacent lung displayed greater T cell clonality, ranking highest overall.

Profiling relied on immunoSEQ multiplex PCR, and the TCRdb table lists in-frame clones only, not all of them. The table shows more than 45,000 clones, with roughly 84% occurring only once. The origin of this receptor is a man aged 40 to 70 with stage III lung adenocarcinoma. Sequenced material: peripheral blood mononuclear cells, taken before any cancer treatment. The rearrangement joins TRBV5-1 to TRBJ1-4, with TRBD1 matching 8 bases. Here the CDR3 DNA reads TGCGCCAGCAGCCCGGAGCCAGGGGGCAGGAAACTGTTTTTT. Its translation: CASSPEPGGRKLFF. Using reference TRBV5-1 and TRBJ1-4 for the parts outside the CDR3, the full variable domain is KAGVTQTPRYLIKTRGQQVTLSCSPISGHRSVSWYQQTPGQGLQFLFEYFSETQRNKGNFPGRFSGRQFSNSRSEMNVSTLELGDSALYLCASSPEPGGRKLFFGSGTQLSVL.